Described below is a single TCR beta chain sequence and its context. Its target antigen remains unknown. The sample holds no much larger clone one base away, and base qualities are not on file. This specimen belongs to a study of cytomegalovirus exposure and HLA in healthy donors (TCRdb year 2017). About the full investigation: According to an earlier analysis of around 600 of the donors, about 170 million T cells yielded 117 million unique TCR beta sequences and more than 250 Gb of sequence data. An early release that covered approximately 600 HLA-typed donors contained about 300 gigabases of sequencing data and around 85 million unique TCR sequences. The genetic ancestry cluster associated with self-reported Caucasian donors included 80% to 90% of the 398 genotyped donors. The study was designed to test whether signatures of past pathogen exposure could be identified by cataloging public T cell receptors. Using immunosequencing, the study profiled T cell repertoires from about 620 subjects and related those repertoires to cytomegalovirus serostatus. Along with the approximately 650-subject first cohort, a separate validation cohort of over 90 different subjects was used. To predict cytomegalovirus infection status, the study brought together high-throughput TCR immunosequencing, statistical association of individual TCRs with disease status, and machine learning. To study patterns of TCR occurrence, a later analysis re-analyzed previously published TCR beta repertoires from around 660 donors and added high-resolution HLA genotyping. Rather than using new phenotypic data, the later analysis identified candidate immune exposures from TCR beta sequences and from how often those sequences occurred across donors. To decide whether each TCR beta V gene segment behaved as functional or pseudogenic, an earlier analysis of over 500 of the donors relied on high-throughput TCR beta sequencing. Donor age, sex, ethnicity and CMV serostatus were compiled alongside the repertoire data. In a later genetic analysis, genome-wide SNP genotypes for about three fifths of the roughly 670 donors were used, and that subset was treated as a discovery cohort. All discovery cohort repertoires had been generated on a single sequencing platform. HLA typing included class I and class II loci at four-digit resolution. The number of donors typed differed by locus, with 629-630 for A, B, C, DRB1 and DQB1, around 520 for DQA1, approximately 580 for DPA1, and approximately 470 for DPB1. Roughly five DR-DQ haplotypes were handled as single units for association and clustering, since linkage in the cohort was strong. On average, roughly 240,000 unique TCR beta nucleotide sequences were sequenced per donor among fewer than 500 genotyped donors of the cohort, with about 19% of those sequences being non-productive. General findings and caveats noted by the study authors: In a later analysis, most CMV-associated TCR beta chains were found to appear HLA-restricted, with HLA associations seemingly driven largely by CMV exposure. A cluster of highly shared sequence variants was judged likely to represent a technical artifact of the sequencing pipeline. A later genetic analysis reported fewer N-insertions in productive TCRs among donors in an Asian-associated ancestry cluster than the roughly 700-donor mean. In a later analysis, some 17,000 TCR beta sequences were associated with specific HLA alleles at a false discovery rate of 0.05. Linkage disequilibrium might explain the correlated functional status among segregating V segments, but an unknown experimental factor could not be excluded. Roughly uniform sequencing depth across donors was assumed in presence/absence analyses, although this assumption may not hold. A further reported finding was that TCR beta sequences accurately predicted the HLA-A and HLA-B alleles for most subjects in the first cohort. In a later analysis, several top co-occurrence clusters were reported to appear linked to parvovirus B19, influenza, CMV and Epstein-Barr virus. Because some donors lacked HLA typing at each locus, the association tests relied only on the typed subset. Because counts were too low, some 17 rarely observed V segments, including chromosome 9 orphons, were left out of the earlier analysis of approximately 580 of the donors. Most TCR sequences were observed very rarely across donors, whereas some public TCRs were present in many individuals. The classifier was reported to diagnose cytomegalovirus status with high specificity and sensitivity in both the original and validation cohorts. The study gave a list of under 200 TCR beta chains associated with cytomegalovirus. In vitro tests confirmed that a few of the cytomegalovirus-associated TCR beta chains recognize cytomegalovirus antigens. In a later genetic analysis, a missense DCLRE1C variant was associated with V-gene and J-gene trimming of TCR beta chains, and the association was replicated in an independent cohort. According to a later analysis, TCR association rates differed among HLA loci, with DRB1 alleles showing the most associated TCRs and HLA-C alleles showing the fewest. In an earlier analysis of about 550 of the donors, most TCR beta V segments were observed in productive rearrangements about 87% or about 30% of the time, broadly matching IMGT annotations. The only immune exposure information available for the cohort was CMV serostatus. Some IMGT-functional V segments, including TRBV6-2 and TRBV6-3, could not be told apart with the 87-base-pair reads, so those segments were excluded. Compared with equally common non-associated chains, HLA-associated TCR beta chains in a later analysis were more clonally expanded and had lower generation probabilities. The cohort was sequenced for TCR beta chains only, and without alpha or paired-chain data the features that could be detected were limited. The authors suggested that the approach could potentially be extended to other disease states and immunological phenotypes. When HLA alleles, especially DR and DQ, strongly co-occurred, TCR associations were difficult to assign to individual alleles.

Library creation used the immunoSEQ multiplex PCR assay. The multiplex PCR relied on a mix of 60 forward primers for TCR Vbeta segments and 13 reverse primers for TCR Jbeta segments. The CDR3 region of rearranged TCR beta genes was amplified from genomic DNA with a multiplex PCR assay. The Illumina HiSeq System was used to sequence the amplified TCR beta libraries as 87-base-pair reads. The original pipeline was this. In a later analysis, 77 million or so unique TCR beta chains were counted across the 500 to 700 repertoires, and roughly 11 million of these chains were shared by at least two donors. Raw reads were error-corrected and collapsed into unique sequences with a nearest-neighbor algorithm that merged closely related sequences to remove PCR and sequencing errors. V, D and J gene segments were assigned by aligning CDR3 sequences to IMGT reference sequences. For a sequence to be retained, a match of at least six nucleotides was required to both a V gene segment and a J gene segment. Rearrangements were called productive when the CDR3 lacked stop codons and stayed in frame with V and J; all others were non-productive. CDR3 was defined by IMGT convention, running from the second conserved V-encoded cysteine to the conserved J-encoded phenylalanine. The earlier analysis of 587 of the donors excluded any sequence lacking an unambiguous match to a single V gene segment. In an earlier analysis of a few hundred of the donors, a V segment was called functional when productive rearrangements were above 56.7%, and segregating when the standard deviation between donors exceeded 5%. A statistical classification framework was built to diagnose cytomegalovirus status from the catalog of TCR beta chain sequences. A later analysis assigned V and J genes by comparing TCR nucleotide sequences with IMGT/GENE-DB human TR gene sequences. The TCRdist pipeline was used in a later analysis to assign CDR3 sequences and most-parsimonious VDJ recombination scenarios. A later analysis defined each TCR beta chain by its CDR3 amino acid sequence plus V-gene family, and excluded reads lacking a unique V-gene family. In a later analysis, some 600 highly shared, low-generation-probability nucleotide sequences were removed to address suspected cross-contamination and a sequencing artifact. In a later analysis, a clonal expansion index for each public chain was calculated from normalized within-repertoire ranks of inferred template counts. A later analysis computed generation probabilities with a VDJ recombination model fitted to out-of-frame rearrangements, and checked the results against IGoR. In a later analysis, TCR-TCR, TCR-HLA and TCR-CMV co-occurrence was scored with hypergeometric tests, and a repertoire-size bias correction was applied to TCR pairs. False discovery rates were estimated in a later analysis by permuting HLA or CMV assignments 20 times. In a later analysis, co-occurring TCRs were grouped with DBSCAN, and TCRdist sequence similarity was added when clustering was performed within HLA-allele-positive subsets. Repertoires with fewer than 30,000 or more than 120,000 public chains, plus five repertoires with anomalous nucleotide sharing, were excluded from co-occurrence clustering. Imported from immuneACCESS, the table was reduced by TCRdb to in-frame sequences with V and J called. These copies leave out some clones; in studies compared against another copy, an unresolved V gene accounts for under half, and the cause of the remainder is not known. Clone size and the V and J calls come from that table; the DNA yielded D and trimming. This sample lists about 100,000 clones; roughly 78% were detected once. The top ten constitute about 0.79% of the sample.

The cohort comprised some 730 healthy bone marrow donors. Cohort members were all nominally healthy when sampled, although unrecorded immune exposures were likely present. The donor was CMV seronegative and was included in the group of a few hundred seronegative cohort members. Each donor provided a peripheral blood sample, and peripheral blood mononuclear cells were used for TCR beta sequencing. The Qiagen DNeasy Blood Extraction Kit was used to extract genomic DNA from the blood cell samples. CDR1 and CDR2 (SEHNR, FQNEAQ) derive from the germline V gene (reference sequence). Including cysteine and phenylalanine, the CDR3 has 16 amino acids. Solely the CDR3 DNA is kept, with 48 bases framed from the first base. V trim: 5 bases; J trim: 0 bases; unmatched bases: 6.

The receptor chain draws on TRBV7-9 and TRBJ2-7; 11 central nucleotides agree with TRBD2. The sequencing input was PBMCs. The receptor's source is a woman in her sixties or seventies in good health and CMV-seronegative. The DNA sequence is given as TGTGCCAGCAGCGCGCTGACTAGCGGGACCTCCTACGAGCAGTACTTC. This translates into CASSALTSGTSYEQYF.